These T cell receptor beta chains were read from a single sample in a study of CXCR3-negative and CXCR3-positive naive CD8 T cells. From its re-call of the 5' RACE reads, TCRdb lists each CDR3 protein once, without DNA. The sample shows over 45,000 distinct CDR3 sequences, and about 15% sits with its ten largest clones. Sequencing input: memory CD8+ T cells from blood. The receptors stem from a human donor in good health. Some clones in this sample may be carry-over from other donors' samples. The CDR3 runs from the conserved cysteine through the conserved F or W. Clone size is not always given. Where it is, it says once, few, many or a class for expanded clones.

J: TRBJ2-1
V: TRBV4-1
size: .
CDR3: CASRFQRGSNEQFF

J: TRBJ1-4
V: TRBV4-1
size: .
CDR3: CASSQGAGGDEKLFF

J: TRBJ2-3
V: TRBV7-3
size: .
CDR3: CASSPTGSTDTQYF

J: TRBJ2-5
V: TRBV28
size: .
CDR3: CASSFRTSGGPAEETQYF

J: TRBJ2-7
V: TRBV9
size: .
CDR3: CASSSSGSSDEQYF

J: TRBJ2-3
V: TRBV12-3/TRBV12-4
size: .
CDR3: CASSTPPTSGVTDTQYF

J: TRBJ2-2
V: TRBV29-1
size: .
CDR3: CSVEGKENTGELFF

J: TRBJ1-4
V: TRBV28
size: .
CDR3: CASSLSGASNEKLFF

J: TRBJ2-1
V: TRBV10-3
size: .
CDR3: CAISERLTYNEQFF

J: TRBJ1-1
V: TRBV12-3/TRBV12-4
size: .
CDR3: CASSFLDTEAFF

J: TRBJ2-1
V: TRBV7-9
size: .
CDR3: CASSLGDRGINEQFF

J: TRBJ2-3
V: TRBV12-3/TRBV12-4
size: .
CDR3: CASSLRFEGGGDTQYF

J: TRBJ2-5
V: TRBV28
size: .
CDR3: CASSLEGLYQETQYF

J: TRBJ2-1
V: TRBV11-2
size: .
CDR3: CASSLWTESYNEQFF

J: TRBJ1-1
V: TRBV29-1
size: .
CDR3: CSVEDRLDTEAFF

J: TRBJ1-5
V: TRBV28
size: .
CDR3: CASSLLPGGSNQPQHF

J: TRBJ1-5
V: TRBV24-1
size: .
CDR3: CATSDNQWTGSSPQHF

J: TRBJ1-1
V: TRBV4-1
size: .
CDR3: CASSQPNTEAFF

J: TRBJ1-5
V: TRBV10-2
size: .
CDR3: CASSESPGQGYDQPQHF

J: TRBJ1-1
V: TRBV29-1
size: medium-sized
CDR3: CSVERGMNTEAFF

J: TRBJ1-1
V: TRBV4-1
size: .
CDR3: CASSQEQLNTEAFF

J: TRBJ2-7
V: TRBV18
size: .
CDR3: CASSHTGAGHEQYF

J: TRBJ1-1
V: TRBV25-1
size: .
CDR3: CASSETGDTEAFF

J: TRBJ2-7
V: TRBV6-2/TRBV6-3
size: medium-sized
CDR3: CASSYSLNYEQYF

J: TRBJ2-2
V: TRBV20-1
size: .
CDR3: CSARDGIRDTGELFF

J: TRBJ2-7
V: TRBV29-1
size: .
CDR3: CSVEGGWPSYEQYF

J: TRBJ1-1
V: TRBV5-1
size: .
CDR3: CASSRTGAKEDTEAFF

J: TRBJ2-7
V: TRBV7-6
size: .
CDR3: CASSLEVATRDPAPEGPVYEQYF

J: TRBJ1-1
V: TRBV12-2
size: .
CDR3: CASRSFPGRGTEAFF

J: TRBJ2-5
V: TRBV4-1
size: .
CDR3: CASSRIGASVQETQYF

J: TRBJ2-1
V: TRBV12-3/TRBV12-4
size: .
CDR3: CASSLWGQGPYNEQFF

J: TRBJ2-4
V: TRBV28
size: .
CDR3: CASSLSRGGVRDIQYF

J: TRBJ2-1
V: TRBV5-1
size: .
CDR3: CASSLTSLAEQFF

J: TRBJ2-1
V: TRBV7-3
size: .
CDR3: CASIYLSGLAGAWNDNEQFF

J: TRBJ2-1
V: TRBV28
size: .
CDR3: CASSFYRVTSNEQFF

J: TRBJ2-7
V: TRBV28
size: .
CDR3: CASSLLAGSSYEQYF

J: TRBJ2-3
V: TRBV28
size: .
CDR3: CASSTPEAGGPTDTQYF

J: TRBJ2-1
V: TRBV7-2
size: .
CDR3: CASSLEMDYNEQFF

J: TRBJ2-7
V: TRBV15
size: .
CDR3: CATSRGEERSEQYF

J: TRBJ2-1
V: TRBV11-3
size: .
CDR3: CASSAHRTSGGADEQFF

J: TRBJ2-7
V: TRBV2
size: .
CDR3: CASRESVGGFRGGEQYF

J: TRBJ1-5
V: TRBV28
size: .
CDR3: CATLTGSNQPQHF

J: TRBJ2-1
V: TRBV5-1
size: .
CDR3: CASSLSGISEQFF

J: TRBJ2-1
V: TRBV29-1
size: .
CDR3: CSVEDQWVEQFF